This section outlines one T cell receptor beta chain sequence together with its context. The sample holds one count of this clonotype. This clone's antigen is unknown. No base quality information exists; no much larger clone differs at one position. Evidence from one read is weak. V loses 4 bases, J loses 2 bases, and the germline ends lie 12 bases apart. Counted from cysteine to phenylalanine, this CDR3 has 14 amino acids. Only CDR3 DNA remains: 42 bases, in frame from the first base. CDR1 SQVTM and CDR2 ANQGSEA are derived from the germline V gene. This specimen belongs to a study of CD8+CD57+ T cells in acquired aplastic anemia (dated by TCRdb to the late 2010s). With regard to the full study: A mean of approximately 3 ug of DNA, ranging from roughly 0.2 to 27.4 ug, was extracted from sorted CD4+ and CD8+ cells. CD8+CD57+ expansion was defined as a frequency above the mean frequency observed in healthy subjects. Points the paper makes about the study in general: Between patients and healthy controls, no significant difference in CD8+ Simpson's diversity was found (P=0.060). Approximately 31 CD8+ CDR3 sequences were found in both patients and controls but appeared to be highly expressed in patients and within the immunodominant clones of the patients.

Genomic DNA served as template for TCR beta VDJ combination and CDR3 sequence profiling. An Illumina HiSeq 2000 was used for TCR repertoire sequencing. The paper's data handling went like this. Repertoire assessment relied on Simpson's diversity index, CDR3 size and DJ length profiles, and TRBV/TRBJ rearrangement plots. The most abundant DNA sequence in the deep sequencing data was taken as the immunodominant clone. CDR3 amino acid sequences were checked for sharing between subjects and were compared against published repertoires and the VDJdb database. In-frame beta chains were kept once TCRdb had trimmed the public reads at Q25 with fastp and called clones with MiXCR. Rows with one shared CDR3 protein collapse into an entry with the most common genes and DNA. The authors' filters were not applied to this entry. The sample table shows some 150,000 distinct CDR3 sequences, and 71% are seen once. The top ten hold 40% to 60% of the sample.

The patients picked for sequencing were ones in whom flow cytometry had shown an expansion of CD8+CD57+ cells. Severe acquired aplastic anemia was diagnosed in all patients according to International Study of Aplastic Anemia and Agranulocytosis and Camitta criteria. No patient had received any therapy when blood was sampled. TCR repertoires of sorted CD4+ and CD8+ blood T cells from severe aplastic anemia patients and healthy subjects were deep-sequenced in the study. Patients were enrolled under clinicaltrials.gov protocols 00001620, 01623167, 00001397, 00071045, 00081523 and 00961064 in the USA. Ficoll-Paque density gradient centrifugation was used to isolate peripheral blood mononuclear cells. Before DNA extraction, CD4+ and CD8+ T cells were sorted by FACS or by magnetic beads.

This sequence originates from a human donor with aplastic anemia. This chain is built from TRBV29-1 and TRBJ1-3; confidence is insufficient to name the D gene. Sequencing used sorted CD4+, CD8+, or CD8+CD57+ T cells (not recorded which) from PBMCs. For the CDR3, the sequence is CSVAHTSPGNTIYF. The nucleotide sequence is given as TGCAGCGTTGCCCACACCTCCCCTGGAAACACCATATATTTT.